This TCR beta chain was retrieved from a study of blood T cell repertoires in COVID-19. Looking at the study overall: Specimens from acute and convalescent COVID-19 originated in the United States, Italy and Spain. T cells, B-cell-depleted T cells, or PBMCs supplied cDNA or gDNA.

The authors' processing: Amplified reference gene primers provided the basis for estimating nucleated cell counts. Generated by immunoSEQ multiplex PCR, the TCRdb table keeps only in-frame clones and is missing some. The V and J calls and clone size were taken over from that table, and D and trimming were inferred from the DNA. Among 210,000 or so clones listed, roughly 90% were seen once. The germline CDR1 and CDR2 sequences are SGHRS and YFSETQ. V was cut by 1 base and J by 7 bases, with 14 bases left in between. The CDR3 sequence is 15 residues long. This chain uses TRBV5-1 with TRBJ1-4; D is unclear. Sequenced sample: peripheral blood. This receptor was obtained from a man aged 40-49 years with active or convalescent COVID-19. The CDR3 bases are TGCGCCAGCAGCTTGAACTCCCCCGAAGTTGAAAAACTGTTTTTT. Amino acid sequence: CASSLNSPEVEKLFF.